The source of this T cell receptor (beta chain) is a study of T cells after yellow fever vaccination. TCR cDNA was made by 5'RACE template switching, adding a universal primer site and UMIs. A single record per CDR3 protein comes from TCRdb applying MiXCR to the 5' RACE reads. Here the sample spans 99,000 or so distinct CDR3 sequences, less than 6% being singletons. This clonotype was seen many times. Germline V gives CDR1 SGHVS, CDR2 FQNEAQ. V dropped 6 bases and J dropped 4; count of bases not matched to a gene: 9. This CDR3 is 15 amino acids long. The origin of this receptor is a man aged 18 to 30 who received the YFV17D yellow fever vaccine. The V gene is TRBV7-8, the J gene TRBJ1-1; TRBD1 aligns across 9 bases. The source was CD8+ T cells sorted from PBMCs, collected 10 days after the yellow fever booster vaccination. The CDR3 reads CASRAGTGRLTEAFF. The CDR3 bases are TGTGCCAGCAGGGCCGGGACAGGGCGGCTCACTGAAGCTTTCTTT.